This TCR beta chain was sequenced for a study of somatic mutations in cytotoxic T cells in rheumatoid arthritis. Generated by immunoSEQ multiplex PCR, the TCRdb table keeps only in-frame clones and is missing some. Of about 33,000 clones listed, approximately 84% are singletons. Germline lookup yields CDR1 MDHEN and CDR2 SYDVKM. CDR3 length equals 14 residues. V was cut by 5 bases and J by 0 bases, with 10 bases left in between. Specimen: CD8+ T cells sorted from blood. The receptor was isolated from a man aged 40-49 years in good health. The chain links TRBV28 to TRBJ1-1; no firm D call. As DNA, the CDR3 is TGTGCCAGCAGTCCCGTGGAGATGAACACTGAAGCTTTCTTT. Protein: CASSPVEMNTEAFF. The full variable domain, in which reference TRBV28 and TRBJ1-1 provide the parts outside the CDR3, is DVKVTQSSRYLVKRTGEKVFLECVQDMDHENMFWYRQDPGLGLRLIYFSYDVKMKEKGDIPEGYSVSREKKERFSLILESASTNQTSMYLCASSPVEMNTEAFFGQGTRLTVV.